The 16 T cell receptor beta chains listed next were all sequenced from one sample in a study of T cells after yellow fever vaccination. One entry per CDR3 protein results from TCRdb running MiXCR on the 5' RACE reads. This table has more than 300,000 distinct CDR3 sequences, around a tenth appearing once. The starting material was CD4+ T cells sorted from PBMCs, obtained 45 days after the yellow fever booster vaccination. These receptors were taken from a man between 18 and 35 years old who received the YFV17D yellow fever vaccine.

This clonotype was observed many times. CDR3 loop: CASGLVLRYQPQHF. In DNA form, the CDR3 reads TGTGCTAGTGGTTTGGTACTAAGATATCAGCCCCAGCATTTT. The chain links TRBV12-5 to TRBJ1-5, with D unclear. The CDR3 extends over 14 amino acids. Trimming pared 0 bases from V and 5 bases from J, leaving 8 bases between. Germline V lookup: CDR1 LGHNT, CDR2 FRNRAP.

This clonotype was counted at least ten times. The chain is built from TRBV6-2 or TRBV6-3 and TRBJ1-2, with D unresolved. Per the germline V gene, CDR1 is MNHEY and CDR2 is SVGEGT. The CDR3 spans 14 residues. V was clipped by 2 bases and J by 4 bases, with 11 bases between them. CDR3 DNA sequence: TGTGCCAGCAGTTACATCGGACCGTTCTATGGCTACACCTTC. It translates to CASSYIGPFYGYTF.

This clonotype has a handful of counts. This rearrangement joins TRBV20-1 to TRBJ2-3; D is uncertain. Trimming took off 3 bases at V and 2 bases at J, with 9 bases between the two ends. This CDR3 region has 13 residues. The germline V gene encodes CDR1 DFQATT and CDR2 SNEGSKA (reference sequence). CDR3: CSARDGNTDTQYF. Here the CDR3 DNA reads TGCAGTGCTAGGGACGGAAACACAGATACGCAGTATTTT.

Comment on this clonotype: One end of the junction is discordant with germline, which a read error may explain. The chain employs TRBV7-9 and TRBJ2-5; TRBD2 matches at 7 bases. Germline CDR1 reads SEHNR; CDR2 reads FQNEAQ (reference sequence). The CDR3 spans 11 residues. For the CDR3, the DNA is TGTGCCAGCAGCCTCGACCAGGGAGGGCACTTC. Amino acid sequence: CASSLDQGGHF.

This clonotype was observed a few times. The chain joins TRBV6-2 or TRBV6-3 to TRBJ2-5; D remains ambiguous. CDR1 is MNHEY, CDR2 SVGEGT, per germline. V gave up 2 bases and J gave up 1 base, with 23 bases separating them. CDR3 size: 19 residues. The DNA of the CDR3 is TGTGCCAGCAGTTACGATCGGGTACGGTTGGTGCCGCCCCAAGAGACCCAGTACTTC. This codes for CASSYDRVRLVPPQETQYF.

This clonotype showed up many times. This chain uses TRBV12-3 or TRBV12-4 with TRBJ2-1, with D perhaps matching TRBD2 (6 bases). This CDR3 spans 16 amino acids. Trimming pared 5 bases from V and 7 bases from J, leaving 21 bases between. The CDR3 loop is CASSPAGREGANEQFF. CDR3 in DNA: TGTGCCAGCAGTCCGGCGGGGCGGGAAGGTGCGAATGAGCAGTTCTTC.

This clonotype turned up a few times. The chain uses TRBV7-9 and TRBJ1-4; 7 bases align to TRBD1. The ends lost 2 bases at V and 5 bases at J; junction bases unmatched: 11. The CDR3 is 17 amino acids. Per germline, CDR1 SEHNR and CDR2 FQNEAQ (reference sequence). This CDR3 reads CASSLPAGGTVNEKLFF. The CDR3 DNA is TGTGCCAGCAGCTTACCCGCGGGGGGGACAGTCAATGAAAAACTGTTTTTT. The variable domain in full, with the rest retrieved from reference TRBV7-9 and TRBJ1-4, is DTGVSQNPRHKITKRGQNVTFRCDPISEHNRLYWYRQTLGQGPEFLTYFQNEAQLEKSRLLSDRFSAERPKGSFSTLEIQRTEQGDSAMYLCASSLPAGGTVNEKLFFGSGTQLSVL.

The chain couples TRBV28 to TRBJ1-2, with a possible D match to TRBD1 (6 bases). The CDR3 runs to 15 residues. V dropped 6 bases and J dropped 2 bases, with 16 bases sitting between them. From germline, CDR1 is MDHEN and CDR2 SYDVKM. The CDR3 loop is CASSPPDRQNYGYTF. In nucleotides, the CDR3 is TGTGCCAGCAGCCCCCCTGACAGGCAGAACTATGGCTACACCTTC.

This clonotype was counted a few times. The chain links TRBV28 to TRBJ1-1; D gene ambiguous. CDR3 length: 14 amino acids. Germline V lookup: CDR1 MDHEN, CDR2 SYDVKM. V gave up 6 bases and J gave up 3 bases, with 14 bases separating them. Here the CDR3 reads CASSSSGFDTEAFF. CDR3 in DNA: TGTGCCAGCAGCTCCAGCGGATTTGACACTGAAGCTTTCTTT.

The rearrangement uses TRBV6-2 or TRBV6-3 and TRBJ1-5; no definite D call. The germline gives CDR1 MNHEY, CDR2 SVGEGT. Trimming stripped 2 bases from V and 3 bases from J, with 14 bases between. There are 16 residues in the CDR3. DNA for the CDR3: TGTGCCAGCAGTTACGAGGACTCCCGCCCCAATCAGCCCCAGCATTTT. Translation: CASSYEDSRPNQPQHF.

V and J are TRBV18 and TRBJ1-5, with D possibly TRBD1 on 6 matching bases. V was clipped by 3 bases and J by 3 bases, with 12 bases between them. Per germline, CDR1 KGHSH and CDR2 LQKENI. The CDR3 extends over 15 amino acids. The CDR3 is CASSPMGGVNQPQHF. The CDR3 DNA reads as TGTGCCAGCTCACCGATGGGGGGCGTCAATCAGCCCCAGCATTTT.

The V gene is TRBV4-3, the J gene TRBJ2-5; 8 nucleotides line up with TRBD1. Trimming took 4 bases from V and 4 from J; bases not matched to a gene: 8. The germline CDR1 and CDR2 sequences are LGHNA and YSLEER. This CDR3 is built from 15 residues. The CDR3 DNA sequence: TGCGCCAGCAGCCCAAGACAGGGGAGCGGAGAGACCCAGTACTTC. This sequence encodes CASSPRQGSGETQYF.

In this sample, this clonotype turned up many times. The CDR3 spells CAWSKARGNIQYF. The CDR3 DNA is TGTGCCTGGAGTAAGGCCAGGGGAAACATTCAGTACTTC. The V and J genes are TRBV30 and TRBJ2-4; weak D call: TRBD1 (6 bases). Between the trimmed V and J ends, which lost 2 bases and 6 bases, there was a span of 11 bases. Germline loops: CDR1 GTSNPN, CDR2 SVGIG (reference sequence). This CDR3 region has 13 residues.

This clonotype was seen a handful of times. V is TRBV5-5 and J is TRBJ1-5; 12 bases map to TRBD1. Germline V gene data show CDR1 as SGHKS and CDR2 as YYEKEE (reference sequence). The CDR3 length is 16 residues. With 3 bases clipped from V and 9 bases from J, the junction kept 10 bases outside the gene matches. The CDR3 sequence: CASSSRPGQGATPQHF. CDR3 in DNA: TGTGCCAGCAGCTCACGACCGGGACAGGGGGCGACGCCCCAGCATTTT.

The genes are TRBV6-1 and TRBJ1-6, with 8 positions matching TRBD1. This CDR3 comprises 15 residues. The J segment lost 8 bases and the V segment lost 6 bases, leaving 9 bases of the junction unmatched. Germline lookup yields CDR1 MNHNS and CDR2 SASEGT. CDR3 region: CASSYRQGPDSPLHF. In DNA, the CDR3 is TGTGCCAGCAGCTATCGACAGGGGCCAGATTCACCCCTCCACTTT.

The rearrangement joins TRBV5-1 to TRBJ2-3; 12 bases line up with TRBD2. The junction had 8 bases not matched to a gene; V was cut back by 0 bases and J by 6 bases. In germline, CDR1 is SGHRS, CDR2 YFSETQ. The CDR3 loop spans 17 amino acids. The CDR3 is CASSLVASSGGADTQYF. The CDR3 DNA is TGCGCCAGCAGCTTGGTAGCGTCTAGCGGGGGGGCGGATACGCAGTATTTT.